Listed here is a single T cell receptor (beta chain). The sample is drawn from a study of T cell changes during pregnancy in multiple sclerosis. The CDR3 runs to 13 residues. The ends were cut back, 4 bases at V and 1 base at J, with 9 bases in the middle. Germline CDR1 and CDR2: GTSNPN and SVGIG (reference sequence). TCRdb's table, derived via immunoSEQ multiplex PCR, lists solely in-frame clones and lacks some. The sample carries approximately 88,000 clones, roughly 92% recorded once. This sequence was found in a female donor with multiple sclerosis, enrolled in a pregnancy study. This chain uses TRBV30 with TRBJ2-3; D may be TRBD2 (6 bases). The sample here was peripheral blood, taken in the first trimester of pregnancy. The CDR3 is CAWIGRGTDTQYF. In DNA, the CDR3 is TGTGCCTGGATCGGGAGAGGCACAGATACGCAGTATTTT.